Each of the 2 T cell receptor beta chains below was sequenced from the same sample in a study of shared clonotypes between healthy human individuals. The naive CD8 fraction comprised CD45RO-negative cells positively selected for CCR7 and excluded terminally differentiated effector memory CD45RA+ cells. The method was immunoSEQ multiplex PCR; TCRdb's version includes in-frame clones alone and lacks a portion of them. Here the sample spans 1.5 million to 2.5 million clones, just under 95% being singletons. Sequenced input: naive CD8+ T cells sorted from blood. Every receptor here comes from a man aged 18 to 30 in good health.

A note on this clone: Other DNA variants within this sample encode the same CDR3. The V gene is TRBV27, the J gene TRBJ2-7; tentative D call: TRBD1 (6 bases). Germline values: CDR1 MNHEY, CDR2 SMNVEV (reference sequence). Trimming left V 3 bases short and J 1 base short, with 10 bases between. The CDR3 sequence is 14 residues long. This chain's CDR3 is CASSLGAGSYEQYF. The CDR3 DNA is TGTGCCAGCAGTTTGGGGGCAGGGTCCTACGAGCAGTACTTC.

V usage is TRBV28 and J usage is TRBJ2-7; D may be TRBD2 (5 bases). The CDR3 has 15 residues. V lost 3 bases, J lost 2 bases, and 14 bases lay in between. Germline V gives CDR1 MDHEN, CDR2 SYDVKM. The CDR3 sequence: CASSFRGSRAYEQYF. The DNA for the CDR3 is TGTGCCAGCAGTTTTCGAGGGTCCAGAGCCTACGAGCAGTACTTC.